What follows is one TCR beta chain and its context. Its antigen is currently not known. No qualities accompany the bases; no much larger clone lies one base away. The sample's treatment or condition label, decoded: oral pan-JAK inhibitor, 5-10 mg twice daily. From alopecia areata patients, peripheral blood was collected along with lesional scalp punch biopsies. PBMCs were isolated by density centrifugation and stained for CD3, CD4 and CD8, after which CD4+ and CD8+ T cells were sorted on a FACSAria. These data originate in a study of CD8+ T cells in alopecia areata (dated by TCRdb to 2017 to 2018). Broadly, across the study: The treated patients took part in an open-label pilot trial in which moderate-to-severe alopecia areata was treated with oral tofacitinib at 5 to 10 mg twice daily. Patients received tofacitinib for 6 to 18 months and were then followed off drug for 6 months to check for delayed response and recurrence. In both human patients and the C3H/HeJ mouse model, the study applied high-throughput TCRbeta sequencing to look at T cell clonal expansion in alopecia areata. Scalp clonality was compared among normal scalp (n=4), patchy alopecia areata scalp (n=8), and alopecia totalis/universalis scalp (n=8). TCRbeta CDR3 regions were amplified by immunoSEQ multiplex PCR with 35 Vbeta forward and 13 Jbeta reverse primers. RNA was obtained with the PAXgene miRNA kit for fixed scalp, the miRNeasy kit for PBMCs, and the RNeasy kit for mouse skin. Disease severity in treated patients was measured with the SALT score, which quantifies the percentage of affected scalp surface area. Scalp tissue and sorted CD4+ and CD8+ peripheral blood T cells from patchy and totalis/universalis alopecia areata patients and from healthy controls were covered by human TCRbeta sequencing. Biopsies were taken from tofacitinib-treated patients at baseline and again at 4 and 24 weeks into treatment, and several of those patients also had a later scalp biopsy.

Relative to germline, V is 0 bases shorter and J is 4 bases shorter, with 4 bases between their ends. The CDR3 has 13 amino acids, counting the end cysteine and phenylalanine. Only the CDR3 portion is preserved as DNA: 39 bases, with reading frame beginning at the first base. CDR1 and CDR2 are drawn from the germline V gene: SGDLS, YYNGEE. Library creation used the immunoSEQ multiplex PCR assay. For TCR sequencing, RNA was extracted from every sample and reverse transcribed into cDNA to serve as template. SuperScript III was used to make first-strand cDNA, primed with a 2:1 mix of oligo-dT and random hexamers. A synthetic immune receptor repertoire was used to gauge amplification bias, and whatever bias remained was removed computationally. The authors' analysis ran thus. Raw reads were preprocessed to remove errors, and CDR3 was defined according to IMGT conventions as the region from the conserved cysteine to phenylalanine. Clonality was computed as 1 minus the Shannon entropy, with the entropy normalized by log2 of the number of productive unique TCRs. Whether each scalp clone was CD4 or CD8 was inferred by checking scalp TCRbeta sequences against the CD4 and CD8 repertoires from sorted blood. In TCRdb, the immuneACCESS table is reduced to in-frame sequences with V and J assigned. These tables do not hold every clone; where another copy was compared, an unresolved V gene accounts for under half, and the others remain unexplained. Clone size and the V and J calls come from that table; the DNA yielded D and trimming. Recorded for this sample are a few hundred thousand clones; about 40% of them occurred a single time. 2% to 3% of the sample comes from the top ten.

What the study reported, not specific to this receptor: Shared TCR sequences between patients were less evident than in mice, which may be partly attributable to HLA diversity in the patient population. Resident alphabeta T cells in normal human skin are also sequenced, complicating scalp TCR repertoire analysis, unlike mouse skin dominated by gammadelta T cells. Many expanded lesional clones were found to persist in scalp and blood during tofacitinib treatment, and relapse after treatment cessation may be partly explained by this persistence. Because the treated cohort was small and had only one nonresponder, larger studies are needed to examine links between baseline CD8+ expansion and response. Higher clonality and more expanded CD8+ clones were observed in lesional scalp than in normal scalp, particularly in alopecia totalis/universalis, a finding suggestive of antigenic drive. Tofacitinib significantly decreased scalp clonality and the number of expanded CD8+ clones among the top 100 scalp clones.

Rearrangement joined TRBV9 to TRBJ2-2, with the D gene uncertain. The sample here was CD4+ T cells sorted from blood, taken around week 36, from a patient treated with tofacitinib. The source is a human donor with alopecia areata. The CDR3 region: CASSVGGTGELFF. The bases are TGTGCCAGCAGCGTAGGTGGCACCGGGGAGCTGTTTTTT.